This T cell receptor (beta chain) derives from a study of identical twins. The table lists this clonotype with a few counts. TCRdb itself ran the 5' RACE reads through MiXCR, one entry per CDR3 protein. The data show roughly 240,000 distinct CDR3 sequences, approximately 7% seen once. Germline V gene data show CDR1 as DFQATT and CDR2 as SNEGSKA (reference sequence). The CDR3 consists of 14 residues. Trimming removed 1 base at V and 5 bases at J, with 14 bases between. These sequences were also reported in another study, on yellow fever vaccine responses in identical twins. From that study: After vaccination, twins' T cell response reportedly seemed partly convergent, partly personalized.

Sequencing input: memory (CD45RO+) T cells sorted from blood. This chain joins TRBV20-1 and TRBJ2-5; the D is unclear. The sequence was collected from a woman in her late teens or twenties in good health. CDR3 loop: CSARVLQSRETQYF. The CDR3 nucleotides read TGCAGTGCTAGAGTTTTGCAGTCAAGGGAGACCCAGTACTTC.